These 20 T cell receptor beta chains originate from one sample sequenced in a study of T cells in Graves' hyperthyroidism and ophthalmopathy. RNA transcripts provided the source from which TCR beta CDR3 regions were amplified. The TCR CDR3 first-round RT-PCR relied on the HTBI primer set. One entry per CDR3 protein, called by TCRdb with MiXCR from the multiplex PCR reads. The top ten clones hold 18% of a sample with hundreds of thousands of distinct CDR3 sequences, around 15% of them seen once. The sample taken for sequencing was blood. Receptors were obtained from a woman aged 18-29 years with Graves' hyperthyroidism.

This clonotype has only a few counts. This chain joins TRBV6-6 and TRBJ2-7; D might be TRBD1 (5 bases). V lost 0 bases and J 2 bases, leaving 20 bases between the germline ends. Germline lookup yields CDR1 MNHNY and CDR2 SVGAGI (reference sequence). This CDR3 has 18 residues. CDR3 in DNA: TGTGCCAGCAGTTACTCACAAAACCCAGCAGGGAATCCCTACGAGCAGTACTTC. It is translated as CASSYSQNPAGNPYEQYF.

There are many counts of this clonotype. The chain has TRBV20-1 and TRBJ1-6, with D possibly TRBD1 on 6 matching bases. The V and J ends lost 3 bases and 7 bases respectively, with 13 bases between them. The CDR3 spans 14 residues. Looked up from germline, CDR1 is DFQATT and CDR2 is SNEGSKA (reference sequence). CDR3 coding DNA: TGCAGTGCTAGTCAGGGGTCTATGAATTCACCCCTCCACTTT. It translates to CSASQGSMNSPLHF.

V usage is TRBV10-3 and J usage is TRBJ2-5, with 10 bases aligning to TRBD2. CDR1 is ENHRY, CDR2 SYGVKD, per germline. J was trimmed by 3 bases and V by 2 bases; bases with no gene match: 3. The CDR3 spans 15 residues. The CDR3 nucleotides read TGTGCCATCAGTGAGGCTAGCGGGGGAAAAGAGACCCAGTACTTC. Amino acids: CAISEASGGKETQYF.

This clonotype was counted at least ten times. The gene calls are TRBV12-3 or TRBV12-4 and TRBJ1-5; the D gene is possibly TRBD1 (6 bases). This CDR3 is built from 17 residues. Trimming removed 2 bases at V and 2 bases at J, with 16 bases between. DNA of the CDR3: TGTGCCAGCAGTTTATTTGGCAGGGGTAGCGGCAATCAGCCCCAGCATTTT. As protein: CASSLFGRGSGNQPQHF.

This clonotype appeared a few times. The CDR3: CASSQDLAGGFNTGELFF. CDR3 in DNA: TGCGCCAGCAGCCAAGATCTGGCGGGGGGTTTTAACACCGGGGAGCTGTTTTTT. The gene calls are TRBV4-3 and TRBJ2-2, with 8 positions matching TRBD2. The germline V gene encodes CDR1 LGHNA and CDR2 YSLEER. The CDR3 covers 18 residues. The J segment lost 2 bases and the V segment lost 0 bases, leaving 8 bases of the junction unmatched.

This rearrangement joins TRBV24-1 to TRBJ2-7; 8 bases are a match to TRBD2. The ends lost 11 bases at V and 4 bases at J; junction bases unmatched: 9. The CDR3 runs to 13 residues. Germline loops: CDR1 KGHDR, CDR2 SFDVKD. The CDR3 DNA sequence: TGTGCCATTGCGGGAGGCCCGCTTTACGAGCAGTACTTC. Amino acid sequence: CAIAGGPLYEQYF.

Comments on this clonotype: This may arise from a read error, as a much more abundant clone is one base away. CDR3: CSADGWGYGYTF. In DNA form, the CDR3 reads TGCAGTGCGGACGGGTGGGGCTATGGCTACACCTTC. The chain links TRBV20-1 to TRBJ1-2; D gene uncertain. V lost 6 bases and J lost 4, with 12 bases in between. The germline gives CDR1 DFQATT, CDR2 SNEGSKA (reference sequence). The CDR3 sequence is 12 residues long.

This clonotype occurred many times. V gene TRBV24-1 combines with J gene TRBJ2-1; TRBD2 aligns across 13 bases. The CDR3 length is 21 residues. CDR1 and CDR2 from the germline V gene are KGHDR and SFDVKD. V lost 3 bases, J lost 0 bases, and 13 bases stayed unmatched. DNA of the CDR3: TGTGCCACCAGTGATAATCGACTAGCGGGAGGTAAAGGGAGCTCCTACAATGAGCAGTTCTTC. Its translation: CATSDNRLAGGKGSSYNEQFF.

This clonotype was seen more than once but under ten times. The chain couples TRBV7-9 to TRBJ1-5; tentatively, D is TRBD1 (5 bases). This CDR3 spans 16 amino acids. Looked up from germline, CDR1 is SEHNR and CDR2 is FQNEAQ (reference sequence). The V end lost 1 base, the J end lost 6 bases, and 16 bases lay between the germline ends. This CDR3 is CASSLGSGPVGQPQHF. The DNA of the CDR3 is TGTGCCAGCAGCTTAGGGTCAGGGCCCGTTGGTCAGCCCCAGCATTTT.

Ten or more counts support this clonotype. V usage is TRBV6-1 and J usage is TRBJ1-5; TRBD1 is a possible D gene (5 bases). The CDR3 contains 15 residues. CDR1 MNHNS and CDR2 SASEGT come from the germline V gene. The V gene lost 10 bases and the J gene lost 0 bases, with 16 bases spanning the gap. The CDR3 reads CATNLGHYSNQPQHF. In DNA form, the CDR3 reads TGTGCCACTAACTTAGGACACTATAGCAATCAGCCCCAGCATTTT.

This clonotype has a handful of counts. The CDR3 loop is CASSDVGAGDQPQHF. As DNA, the CDR3 is TGTGCCAGCAGTGACGTGGGTGCAGGGGACCAGCCCCAGCATTTT. The chain employs TRBV2 and TRBJ1-5, with D possibly TRBD1 on 6 matching bases. With 3 bases removed from V and 7 bases from J, the gap between germline ends came to 16 bases. Germline CDR1 and CDR2: SNHLY and FYNNEI. The CDR3 runs to 15 residues.

This clonotype turned up a few times. This sequence joins TRBV4-2 and TRBJ2-5, with 13 nucleotides matching TRBD2. The CDR3 is made up of 17 amino acids. Germline V gene sequence: CDR1 LGHNA, CDR2 YNFKEQ. The V gene end was trimmed by 3 bases and the J gene end by 2 bases; junction bases not matched to a gene: 6. The CDR3 DNA is TGTGCCAGCAGCCAGGCTGGGACTAGCGGGAAACAAGAGACCCAGTACTTC. Its translation: CASSQAGTSGKQETQYF.

Only a few counts were recorded for this clonotype. This chain uses TRBV4-3 with TRBJ1-1; D is undetermined. Germline CDR1 reads LGHNA; CDR2 reads YSLEER. This CDR3 region has 14 residues. Trimming removed 1 base from V and 2 bases from J, with 8 bases in between. In DNA, the CDR3 is TGCGCCAGCAGCCAAGTCGTCAGAAACACTGAAGCTTTCTTT. Translating it yields CASSQVVRNTEAFF.

This clonotype showed up many times. The rearrangement links TRBV20-1 to TRBJ2-5; D tentatively reads TRBD1 or TRBD2 (6 bases each). Trimming removed 6 bases at V and 0 bases at J, with 20 bases between. The CDR3 length is 16 residues. Germline CDR1 is DFQATT and CDR2 is SNEGSKA (reference sequence). The CDR3 is CSARALARGNQETQYF. CDR3 sequence (DNA): TGCAGTGCACGAGCGCTAGCGAGGGGGAACCAAGAGACCCAGTACTTC.

In this sample, this clonotype turned up many times. This chain connects TRBV6-1 to TRBJ2-7, with D possibly being TRBD2 (6 bases). This CDR3 has 14 residues. In germline, CDR1 is MNHNS, CDR2 SASEGT. V was clipped by 6 bases and J by 6 bases, with 18 bases between them. In DNA form, the CDR3 reads TGTGCCAGCAGACCCACCACTAGCTTAGCCGAGCAGTACTTC. Protein product: CASRPTTSLAEQYF.

This clonotype has just a few counts. This rearrangement joins TRBV6-1 to TRBJ2-3; a weak D match, TRBD2 (6 bases). V gave up 8 bases and J gave up 1 base, with 16 bases separating them. The CDR3 has 15 residues. Germline V gene data show CDR1 as MNHNS and CDR2 as SASEGT. CDR3 in DNA: TGTGCCAGCGGGCAATCCGGGAGTCGCACAGATACGCAGTATTTT. It is translated as CASGQSGSRTDTQYF.

This clonotype showed up just a few times. The CDR3 DNA follows: TGCAGCCCGCTGGCCCTTGGTGGGGCCAACGTCCTGACTTTC. It specifies CSPLALGGANVLTF. The J gene is TRBJ2-6, the V gene TRBV20-1; D remains unclear. The CDR3 spans 14 residues. Germline V gene lookup returns CDR1 DFQATT and CDR2 SNEGSKA (reference sequence).

The rearrangement links TRBV19 to TRBJ2-1, with 7 bases lining up with TRBD2. V was pared by 2 bases and J by 2 bases, with 6 bases of the junction left unmatched. This CDR3 contains 16 residues. In germline, CDR1 is LNHDA, CDR2 SQIVND (reference sequence). This CDR3 is CASSILTGGPYNEQFF. The DNA of the CDR3 is TGTGCCAGTAGTATATTGACGGGGGGACCCTACAATGAGCAGTTCTTC. The entire variable domain, with the rest obtained from reference TRBV19 and TRBJ2-1, is as follows: DGGITQSPKYLFRKEGQNVTLSCEQNLNHDAMYWYRQDPGQGLRLIYYSQIVNDFQKGDIAEGYSVSREKKESFPLTVTSAQKNPTAFYLCASSILTGGPYNEQFFGPGTRLTVL.

This clonotype was detected ten times or more. The chain combines TRBV3-1 with TRBJ1-6; possibly TRBD1 for D (5 bases). This CDR3 contains 16 residues. The V gene lost 3 bases and the J gene lost 7 bases, with 16 bases spanning the gap. CDR1 and CDR2 from the germline V gene are LGHDT and YNNKEL (reference sequence). The CDR3 reads CASSHEPGRRNSPLHF. In DNA, the CDR3 is TGTGCCAGCAGCCACGAGCCGGGGCGCCGGAATTCACCCCTCCACTTT.

In this sample, this clonotype turned up a few times. J is TRBJ2-2 and V is TRBV3-1; D assignment may be TRBD1 or TRBD2 (5 bases each). The CDR3 spans 16 residues. Germline loops: CDR1 LGHDT, CDR2 YNNKEL (reference sequence). The ends were cut back, 1 base at V and 1 base at J, with 10 bases in the middle. This CDR3 reads CASSQAGGGNTGELFF. The CDR3 DNA follows: TGTGCCAGCAGCCAAGCTGGTGGGGGGAACACCGGGGAGCTGTTTTTT.